This passage covers 29 T cell receptor beta chains from one sample sequenced in a study of human T cells and chemical hapten exposure. The time point denotes: patch test 1, 2 weeks after DPC sensitization. Treatment: therapeutic diphenylcyclopropenone sensitization with weekly scalp DPC. MiXCR, run by TCRdb on the RACE reads, gives a single entry per CDR3 protein. The table lists about 69,000 distinct CDR3 sequences, about 31% of them singletons. The sequencing used whole blood, collected in connection with sensitization to the hapten diphenylcyclopropenone (DPC). Every receptor here comes from a man aged 40-49 years with alopecia areata. Some clones in this sample may be carry-over from other donors' samples.

The chain joins TRBV7-2 to TRBJ2-5; 8 bases fit TRBD2. CDR1 and CDR2 from the germline V gene are SGHTA and FQGNSA. With V trimmed by 0 bases and J by 5 bases, 5 bases remained unmatched. This CDR3 has 15 amino acids. CDR3 nucleotides: TGTGCCAGCAGCTTAGCGAGCGGGAGTGGTGAGACCCAGTACTTC. Translation: CASSLASGSGETQYF.

This clonotype showed up just a few times. This sequence joins TRBV25-1 and TRBJ1-6, with D possibly being TRBD1 (5 bases). The CDR3 runs 15 residues. CDR1 and CDR2 from the germline V gene are MGHDK and SYGVNS. V dropped 5 bases and J dropped 9 bases, with 17 bases sitting between them. The CDR3 DNA is TGTGCCAGCAGTCTCACGGGGGTGGGGATTTCACCCCTCCACTTT. Protein sequence: CASSLTGVGISPLHF.

V and J are TRBV28 and TRBJ2-7; D uncertain. Per germline, CDR1 MDHEN and CDR2 SYDVKM. V was pared by 3 bases and J by 0 bases, with 9 bases between. There are 14 residues in the CDR3. CDR3 loop: CASSFSESSYEQYF. In DNA, the CDR3 is TGTGCCAGCAGTTTTTCCGAAAGCTCCTACGAGCAGTACTTC.

The chain uses TRBV7-9 and TRBJ2-1, with 7 bases matching TRBD1. CDR3 length equals 16 residues. Trimming at V came to 5 bases and at J to 1 base, leaving 8 bases not matched to a gene. Germline V CDR1 and CDR2: SEHNR, FQNEAQ (reference sequence). The CDR3 loop is CASSGRQGRSYNEQFF. CDR3 nucleotide sequence: TGTGCCAGCAGCGGGAGACAGGGCCGGTCCTACAATGAGCAGTTCTTC.

The CDR3 loop reads CASSLGSGDYEQYF. The CDR3 region has the DNA TGCGCCAGCAGCTTGGGTAGCGGAGACTACGAGCAGTACTTC. The chain carries TRBV5-1 and TRBJ2-7, with a possible D match to TRBD2 (6 bases). Germline CDR1 reads SGHRS; CDR2 reads YFSETQ. This CDR3 has 14 amino acids. Trimming shortened V by 0 bases and J by 3 bases, and 10 bases separated the two germline ends.

This clonotype showed up just once. V gene TRBV10-3 combines with J gene TRBJ1-1; no clear D. V lost 3 bases and J 0 bases, leaving 8 bases between the germline ends. Germline CDR1 and CDR2: ENHRY and SYGVKD. CDR3 length: 14 residues. The CDR3 loop is CAISDKQMNTEAFF. CDR3 in DNA: TGTGCCATCAGTGATAAGCAGATGAACACTGAAGCTTTCTTT.

The rearrangement links TRBV12-3 or TRBV12-4 to TRBJ1-1, with D maybe TRBD1 (5 bases). There are 13 residues in the CDR3. V lost 5 bases, J lost 4 bases, and 11 bases lay in between. CDR3 DNA: TGTGCCAGCAGTATCGGGACGGCCACTGAAGCTTTCTTT. It yields the protein CASSIGTATEAFF.

The chain joins TRBV29-1 to TRBJ2-7, with D maybe TRBD1 (6 bases). Germline V gene data show CDR1 as SQVTM and CDR2 as ANQGSEA. The V and J ends lost 6 bases and 2 bases respectively, with 11 bases between them. The CDR3 loop spans 12 amino acids. CDR3 nucleotide sequence: TGCAGCGTCCTGACAGGAGCCTACGAGCAGTACTTC. The encoded protein is CSVLTGAYEQYF.

This clonotype was seen more than once but under ten times. J is TRBJ2-2 and V is TRBV7-8; TRBD1 agrees at 9 bases. CDR1 and CDR2 from the germline V gene are SGHVS and FQNEAQ. The CDR3 spans 16 residues. Trimming at V came to 5 bases and at J to 2 bases, leaving 6 bases not matched to a gene. The DNA of the CDR3 is TGTGCCAGCAGCCACACAGGGGGCACCAACACCGGGGAGCTGTTTTTT. Its translation: CASSHTGGTNTGELFF.

This clonotype has just a few counts. The chain has TRBV9 and TRBJ2-1, with TRBD2 matching 8 bases. The CDR3 consists of 16 residues. With V trimmed by 0 bases and J by 4 bases, 6 bases remained unmatched. CDR1 and CDR2 from the germline V gene are SGDLS and YYNGEE. CDR3 region: CASSVGGAGGYNEQFF. The CDR3 region has the DNA TGTGCCAGCAGCGTAGGGGGGGCGGGAGGTTACAATGAGCAGTTCTTC. The whole variable domain, remainder taken from reference TRBV9 and TRBJ2-1, is DSGVTQTPKHLITATGQRVTLRCSPRSGDLSVYWYQQSLDQGLQFLIQYYNGEERAKGNILERFSAQQFPDLHSELNLSSLELGDSALYFCASSVGGAGGYNEQFFGPGTRLTVL.

This clonotype has a handful of counts. The chain is built from TRBV2 and TRBJ2-3; D perhaps matches TRBD2 (5 bases). The V gene's germline CDR1 is SNHLY and CDR2 FYNNEI. V dropped 6 bases and J dropped 9 bases, with 19 bases sitting between them. The CDR3 consists of 14 residues. CDR3 amino acids: CASRNEATRTTQYF. The CDR3 DNA follows: TGTGCCAGCAGGAACGAGGCCACTAGGACGACGCAGTATTTT. Full variable domain (remainder filled in from reference TRBV2 and TRBJ2-3): EPEVTQTPSHQVTQMGQEVILRCVPISNHLYFYWYRQILGQKVEFLVSFYNNEISEKSEIFDDQFSVERPDGSNFTLKIRSTKLEDSAMYFCASRNEATRTTQYFGPGTRLTVL.

The chain employs TRBV29-1 and TRBJ2-5; 10 nucleotides align to TRBD1. Losses at the gene ends were 6 bases for V and 5 bases for J; bases not matched to a gene: 3. CDR1 SQVTM and CDR2 ANQGSEA come from the germline V gene. This CDR3 contains 12 residues. The CDR3 region has the DNA TGCAGCGTGACAGGGGGCGCGGAGACCCAGTACTTC. As protein: CSVTGGAETQYF.

The gene calls are TRBV5-4 and TRBJ2-1, with D perhaps TRBD2 (5 bases). V gave up 1 base and J gave up 4 bases, with 18 bases separating them. The CDR3 runs to 17 residues. Germline V gene sequence: CDR1 SGHNT, CDR2 YYREEE (reference sequence). CDR3 sequence (DNA): TGTGCCAGCAGCTTGCCCCCAAGCGGACTCTCGTACAATGAGCAGTTCTTC. Protein product: CASSLPPSGLSYNEQFF.

J is TRBJ2-3 and V is TRBV9, with 12 positions matching TRBD2. The length of the CDR3 is 16 residues. The germline V gene encodes CDR1 SGDLS and CDR2 YYNGEE. J was trimmed by 2 bases and V by 3 bases; bases with no gene match: 4. This chain's CDR3 is CASSAGLAGATDTQYF. In DNA form, the CDR3 reads TGTGCCAGCAGCGCGGGACTAGCGGGCGCCACAGATACGCAGTATTTT.

This clonotype is labeled as medium-sized (0.01 to 0.1%). The V call is TRBV27, the J call TRBJ2-3; TRBD2 might be the D (6 bases). Trimming removed 5 bases from V and 1 base from J, with 16 bases in between. CDR1 MNHEY and CDR2 SMNVEV come from the germline V gene (reference sequence). CDR3 size: 16 residues. The CDR3 here is CASSLRLGLGTDTQYF. CDR3 nucleotide sequence: TGTGCCAGCAGTCTGAGACTAGGGTTGGGCACAGATACGCAGTATTTT.

Ten or more counts support this clonotype. The J gene is TRBJ2-6, the V gene TRBV3-1; the D is unclear. This CDR3 has 17 residues. The V end was cut by 5 bases, the J end by 2 bases, with 16 bases between. Germline lookup yields CDR1 LGHDT and CDR2 YNNKEL (reference sequence). The CDR3 DNA follows: TGTGCCAGCAGCAATCGACACGTGGGGACTGGGGCCAACGTCCTGACTTTC. This encodes CASSNRHVGTGANVLTF.

The chain carries TRBV7-2 and TRBJ1-5; D is ambiguous. Per the germline V gene, CDR1 is SGHTA and CDR2 is FQGNSA. The V gene lost 5 bases and the J gene lost 2 bases, with 13 bases spanning the gap. The CDR3 contains 15 residues. The CDR3 DNA reads TGTGCCAGCAGCCCCACCCCCCATGGCAATCAGCCCCAGCATTTT. It encodes CASSPTPHGNQPQHF.

The chain links TRBV28 to TRBJ2-3; D tentatively reads TRBD1 or TRBD2 (6 bases each). The V gene's germline CDR1 is MDHEN and CDR2 SYDVKM. The length of the CDR3 is 12 residues. V was clipped by 8 bases and J by 1 base, with 7 bases between them. The CDR3 DNA reads as TGTGCCAGCGGGGGGCGCACAGATACGCAGTATTTT. Translated, it gives CASGGRTDTQYF.

This clonotype was recorded only once. This chain uses TRBV6-5 with TRBJ1-1; a weak D match, TRBD1 (6 bases). V lost 2 bases, J lost 12 bases, and 16 bases lay in between. CDR1 MNHEY and CDR2 SVGAGI come from the germline V gene. The CDR3 extends over 13 amino acids. This chain's CDR3 is CASSYAEGVETFF. The CDR3 nucleotides are TGTGCCAGCAGTTACGCTGAGGGGGTGGAAACTTTCTTT.

The chain joins TRBV4-3 to TRBJ1-6; the match to TRBD1 covers 7 bases. The ends lost 1 base at V and 6 bases at J; junction bases unmatched: 6. CDR3 size: 16 residues. The germline V gene encodes CDR1 LGHNA and CDR2 YSLEER. This CDR3 reads CASSQALQGVNSPLHF. CDR3 coding DNA: TGCGCCAGCAGCCAAGCATTGCAGGGGGTTAATTCACCCCTCCACTTT.

The chain joins TRBV20-1 to TRBJ2-5; 7 nucleotides line up with TRBD1. CDR1 and CDR2 from the germline V gene are DFQATT and SNEGSKA (reference sequence). The CDR3 has 14 amino acids. V shed 3 bases, J shed 2 bases, and the junction held 6 bases outside the gene matches. The DNA of the CDR3 is TGCAGTGCTAGTAACAGGGGTTTTCAAGAGACCCAGTACTTC. Its protein is CSASNRGFQETQYF.

This chain joins TRBV20-1 and TRBJ2-5, with 8 bases identical to TRBD1. The ends lost 3 bases at V and 4 bases at J; junction bases unmatched: 13. From germline, CDR1 is DFQATT and CDR2 SNEGSKA (reference sequence). The length of the CDR3 is 16 residues. The CDR3 protein is CSASHRTGGRGETQYF. As DNA, the CDR3 is TGCAGTGCTAGCCACCGTACAGGGGGAAGGGGAGAGACCCAGTACTTC.

This chain joins TRBV18 and TRBJ2-7; a possible D gene is TRBD2 (6 bases). CDR1 and CDR2 (germline): KGHSH, LQKENI. This CDR3 contains 16 residues. V lost 0 bases, J lost 4 bases, and 16 bases lay in between. CDR3 nucleotide sequence: TGTGCCAGCTCACCACCGACCGGGAGTGTCCGTTACGAGCAGTACTTC. Its protein is CASSPPTGSVRYEQYF.

This clonotype appeared a few times. The gene calls are TRBV27 and TRBJ2-7, with TRBD2 identical over 14 bases. V lost 5 bases to trimming and J lost 9 bases; unmatched junction nucleotides: 12. Germline loops: CDR1 MNHEY, CDR2 SMNVEV (reference sequence). This CDR3 has 16 residues. The CDR3 sequence: CASSTRPGLAGDVQYF. CDR3 nucleotide sequence: TGTGCCAGCAGTACAAGACCGGGACTAGCGGGAGACGTGCAGTACTTC.

The J gene is TRBJ2-3, the V gene TRBV27; D is unclear. V lost 6 bases, J lost 2 bases, and 12 bases lay in between. This CDR3 is built from 14 residues. Germline CDR1 and CDR2: MNHEY and SMNVEV (reference sequence). CDR3 region: CASSPQILTDTQYF. The CDR3, as DNA: TGTGCCAGCAGCCCACAGATACTCACAGATACGCAGTATTTT.

This clonotype was observed a handful of times. The chain uses TRBV20-1 and TRBJ2-7; the match to TRBD1 covers 10 bases. V shed 5 bases, J shed 5 bases, and the junction held 15 bases outside the gene matches. CDR1 is DFQATT, CDR2 SNEGSKA, per germline (reference sequence). CDR3 length: 16 amino acids. The CDR3 region has the DNA TGCAGTGCTCGATTTCCCAGACAGGGGGCTGGGCACGAGCAGTACTTC. It encodes CSARFPRQGAGHEQYF.

This chain joins TRBV10-3 and TRBJ2-7; TRBD2 aligns across 16 bases. V was pared by 2 bases and J by 2 bases, with 6 bases of the junction left unmatched. This CDR3 region has 18 residues. Germline values: CDR1 ENHRY, CDR2 SYGVKD. CDR3 coding DNA: TGTGCCATCAGTGAGCCAGGGACTAGCGGGAGGGCCACCTACGAGCAGTACTTC. This translates into CAISEPGTSGRATYEQYF.

This clonotype has a handful of counts. The CDR3 protein is CASSPPTGRNDQPQHF. The CDR3 nucleotides are TGTGCCAGCAGTCCCCCGACAGGGAGGAATGATCAGCCCCAGCATTTT. The chain links TRBV6-1 to TRBJ1-5; TRBD1 matches at 7 bases. This CDR3 has 16 residues. The ends lost 5 bases at V and 5 bases at J; junction bases unmatched: 12. CDR1 and CDR2 (germline): MNHNS, SASEGT.

This sequence joins TRBV7-3 and TRBJ1-6; no firm D call. Germline CDR1 SGHTA, CDR2 FQGTGA. The CDR3 is 16 residues long. V was trimmed by 2 bases and J by 0 bases, leaving 8 bases between them. CDR3 in DNA: TGTGCCAGCAGCTTATCTGGGAGCTCCTATAATTCACCCCTCCACTTT. Its translation is CASSLSGSSYNSPLHF.